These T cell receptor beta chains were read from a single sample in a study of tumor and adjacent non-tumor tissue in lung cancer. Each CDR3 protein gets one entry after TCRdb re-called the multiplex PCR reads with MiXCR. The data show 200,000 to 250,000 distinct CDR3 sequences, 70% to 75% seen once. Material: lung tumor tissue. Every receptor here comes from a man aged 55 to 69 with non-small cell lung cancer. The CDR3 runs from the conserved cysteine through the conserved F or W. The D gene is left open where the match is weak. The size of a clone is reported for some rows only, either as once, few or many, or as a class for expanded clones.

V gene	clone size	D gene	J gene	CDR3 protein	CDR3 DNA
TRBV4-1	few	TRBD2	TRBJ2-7	CASSPGREIYEQYF	TGCGCCAGCAGCCCTGGGAGGGAGATCTACGAGCAGTACTTC
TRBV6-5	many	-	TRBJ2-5	CASSSPRVRETQYF	TGTGCCAGCAGTTCGCCCAGGGTCAGGGAGACCCAGTACTTC
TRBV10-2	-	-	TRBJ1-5	CASSEQGGQPQHF	TGCGCCAGCAGTGAACAGGGAGGCCAGCCCCAGCATTTT
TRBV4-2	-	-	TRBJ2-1	CASSHLRSCGGLRGRNNEHFF	TGTGCCAGCAGCCATCTCCGATCATGCGGGGGCCTCCGGGGGAGGAACAATGAGCACTTCTTC
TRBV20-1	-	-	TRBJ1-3	CSARIVQASGNTIYF	TGCAGTGCTAGGATCGTACAAGCCTCTGGAAACACCATATATTTT
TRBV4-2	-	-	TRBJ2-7	CASGQEEREAYEQYF	TGTGCCAGCGGCCAAGAGGAGAGGGAAGCCTACGAGCAGTACTTC
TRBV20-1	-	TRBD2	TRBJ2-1	CIATDFGTRAYNEQFF	TGCATTGCTACAGATTTTGGGACTAGAGCTTACAATGAGCAGTTCTTC
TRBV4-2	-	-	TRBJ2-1	CASGQDAWARPYNEQFF	TGTGCCAGCGGCCAAGATGCATGGGCGAGACCCTACAATGAGCAGTTCTTC
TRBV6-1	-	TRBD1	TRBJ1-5	CASCTGTGERNQPQHF	TGTGCCAGCTGCACCGGGACAGGGGAACGCAATCAGCCCCAGCATTTT
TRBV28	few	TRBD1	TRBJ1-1	CASNLPRGGRTEAFF	TGTGCCAGCAACCTCCCCAGGGGGGGACGAACTGAAGCTTTCTTT
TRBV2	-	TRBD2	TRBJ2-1	CASRPTSGSYEQFF	TGTGCCAGCAGACCGACTAGCGGGAGCTATGAGCAGTTCTTC
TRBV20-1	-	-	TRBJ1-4	CIATGRSERLFF	TGCATTGCCACAGGGCGGAGTGAAAGACTGTTTTTT
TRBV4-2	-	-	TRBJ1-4	CASSHDGSNEKLFF	TGTGCCAGCAGCCACGACGGATCTAATGAAAAACTGTTTTTT
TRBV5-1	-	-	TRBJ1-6	CANSLEGRGGNNSPLHF	TGCGCCAACAGCTTGGAGGGTAGGGGAGGAAATAATTCACCCCTCCACTTT
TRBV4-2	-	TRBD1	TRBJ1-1	CASSQGARGLMSTEAFF	TGTGCCAGCAGCCAAGGCGCTAGGGGGCTGATGAGCACTGAAGCTTTCTTT
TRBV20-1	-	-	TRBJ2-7	CSTSHDTGLYEQYF	TGCAGTACTAGCCACGACACAGGGCTCTACGAGCAGTACTTC
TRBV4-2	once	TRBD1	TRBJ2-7	CPNSPDRDEQYF	TGTCCCAATAGCCCTGACAGGGACGAGCAGTATTTC
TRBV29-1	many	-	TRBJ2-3	CSNRGGDTQYF	TGCAGCAACAGGGGGGGGGATACGCAGTATTTT
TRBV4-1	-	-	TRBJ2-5	CASSPIGPSKTQYF	TGCGCCAGCAGCCCCATCGGCCCATCGAAGACCCAGTACTTC
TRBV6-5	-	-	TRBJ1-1	CVSSCARGALRTEAFF	TGTGTCAGCAGTTGCGCCAGGGGAGCTCTGAGAACTGAAGCTTTCTTT
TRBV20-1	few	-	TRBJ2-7	CSAALDYEQYF	TGCAGTGCTGCCCTGGACTACGAGCAGTACTTC
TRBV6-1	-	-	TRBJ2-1	CASSGSGTGTSPKPGF	TGTGCCAGCAGTGGCTCCGGGACAGGGACTAGCCCTAAACCGGGCTTC
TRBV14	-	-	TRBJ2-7	CTSSQATVGEQCF	TGTACCAGCAGCCAAGCGACGGTGGGGGAGCAGTGCTTC
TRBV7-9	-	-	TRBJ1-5	CASSLANSNQPQHF	TGTGCCAGCAGCTTAGCGAACAGCAATCAGCCCCAGCATTTT
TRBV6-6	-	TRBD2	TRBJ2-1	CANSHGLAGGSYNERFF	TGTGCCAATAGTCACGGACTAGCGGGAGGCTCCTACAATGAGCGGTTCTTC
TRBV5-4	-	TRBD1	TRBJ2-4	CASSWGTEKNIQYF	TGTGCCAGCAGCTGGGGGACAGAGAAAAACATTCAGTACTTC
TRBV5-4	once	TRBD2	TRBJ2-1	CASSLKRTSDSYNELFF	TGTGCCAGCAGCTTGAAGAGGACTAGCGACTCTTACAATGAGCTGTTCTTC
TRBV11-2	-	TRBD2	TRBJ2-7	CVSSYLGGTRFYEQYF	TGTGTCAGCAGCTACCTAGGGGGGACTAGATTCTACGAGCAGTACTTC
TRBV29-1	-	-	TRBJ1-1	CSVVLRTQAFF	TGCAGCGTTGTATTGCGGACGCAAGCTTTCTTT
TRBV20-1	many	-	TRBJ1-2	CSAQAGDYGYTF	TGCAGTGCCCAGGCAGGGGACTATGGCTACACCTTC
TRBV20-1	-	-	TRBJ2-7	CSASRISAYEQYF	TGCAGTGCTAGCAGGATCTCCGCCTACGAGCAGTACTTC
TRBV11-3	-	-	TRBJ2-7	CASSGFGPLAPSEQYF	TGTGCCAGCTCCGGGTTTGGGCCACTAGCCCCGTCCGAGCAGTACTTC
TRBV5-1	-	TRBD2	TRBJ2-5	CASSLEPGGIQETQYF	TGCGCCAGCAGCTTGGAGCCCGGGGGGATACAAGAGACCCAGTACTTC
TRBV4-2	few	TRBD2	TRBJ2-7	CASSQETSSSYEQYF	TGTGCCAGCAGCCAAGAGACTAGCAGCTCCTACGAGCAGTACTTC
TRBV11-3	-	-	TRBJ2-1	CASTLQLDGNEQFF	TGTGCCAGCACCTTACAACTGGACGGGAATGAGCAGTTCTTC
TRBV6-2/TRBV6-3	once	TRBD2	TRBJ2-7	CASREGTSGRDYEQYF	TGTGCCAGCAGGGAAGGGACTAGCGGGAGGGACTACGAGCAGTACTTC
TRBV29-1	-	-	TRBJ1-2	CSAQEGVNYDYTF	TGCAGCGCCCAGGAGGGGGTAAACTATGACTACACCTTC
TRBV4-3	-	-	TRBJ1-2	CASSLGHVANYDYTF	TGCGCAAGCAGCCTCGGACACGTAGCTAACTATGACTACACCTTC
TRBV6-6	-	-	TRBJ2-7	CASSYLATPGQDYYYDQYF	TGTGCCAGCAGTTATCTAGCTACCCCGGGTCAGGACTACTACTACGATCAGTACTTC
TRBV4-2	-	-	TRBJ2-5	CASNQGLYEETQYF	TGTGCCAGCAACCAGGGCCTCTATGAAGAGACCCAGTACTTC
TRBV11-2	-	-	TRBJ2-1	CPSSSAFYNDQFF	TGTCCCAGCAGCTCTGCATTTTACAATGACCAATTCTTC